These 5 T cell receptor beta chains came from one sample sequenced in a study of cytomegalovirus exposure and HLA in healthy donors. Vbeta (60) and Jbeta (13) primers were used in the PCR. The repertoire was sequenced with immunoSEQ multiplex PCR; TCRdb's copy has only in-frame clones and lacks some. The sample carries roughly 180,000 clones, about 82% recorded once. The sample was PBMCs. These receptors were collected from a male donor in good health and CMV-seronegative.

The chain recombines TRBV19 with TRBJ2-7; tentatively, D is TRBD2 (6 bases). Germline V gene data show CDR1 as LNHDA and CDR2 as SQIVND (reference sequence). The CDR3 consists of 13 residues. The V and J ends lost 5 bases and 2 bases respectively, with 10 bases between them. The CDR3 coding sequence is TGTGCCAGTAGTTTTCCGGGAGCCTACGAGCAGTACTTC. The encoded protein is CASSFPGAYEQYF.

The chain recombines TRBV5-1 with TRBJ2-5, with TRBD1 as a possible D gene (5 bases). V was trimmed by 4 bases and J by 3 bases, leaving 10 bases between them. CDR1 is SGHRS and CDR2 is YFSETQ in the germline V gene. CDR3 size: 13 residues. This CDR3 reads CASSVTAEETQYF. CDR3 nucleotides: TGCGCCAGCAGCGTGACAGCCGAAGAGACCCAGTACTTC. Variable domain in full (rest from reference TRBV5-1 and TRBJ2-5): KAGVTQTPRYLIKTRGQQVTLSCSPISGHRSVSWYQQTPGQGLQFLFEYFSETQRNKGNFPGRFSGRQFSNSRSEMNVSTLELGDSALYLCASSVTAEETQYFGPGTRLLVL.

This chain links TRBV5-5 with TRBJ2-5; 7 bases map to TRBD1. The J segment lost 1 base and the V segment lost 7 bases, leaving 7 bases of the junction unmatched. The CDR3 sequence is 14 residues long. Germline assignment: CDR1 SGHKS and CDR2 YYEKEE (reference sequence). The CDR3 sequence: CASSMRGPQETQYF. CDR3 in DNA: TGTGCCAGCTCCATGAGGGGGCCCCAAGAGACCCAGTACTTC.

V gene TRBV7-9 combines with J gene TRBJ1-1, with 10 positions matching TRBD1. The CDR3 spans 15 residues. The junction had 3 bases not matched to a gene; V was cut back by 5 bases and J by 0 bases. Germline CDR1 reads SEHNR; CDR2 reads FQNEAQ (reference sequence). For the CDR3, the DNA is TGTGCCAGCAGCCAGGGACAGGGGATGAACACTGAAGCTTTCTTT. It yields the protein CASSQGQGMNTEAFF.

This clone occurred once. J is TRBJ2-6 and V is TRBV7-3; TRBD2 aligns across 8 bases. V dropped 4 bases and J dropped 0; count of bases not matched to a gene: 11. The CDR3 spans 19 residues. Germline CDR1 is SGHTA and CDR2 is FQGTGA. CDR3 protein: CASSSGTFGGASGANVLTF. In DNA form, the CDR3 reads TGTGCCAGCAGCTCCGGGACTTTCGGGGGGGCCTCTGGGGCCAACGTCCTGACTTTC.